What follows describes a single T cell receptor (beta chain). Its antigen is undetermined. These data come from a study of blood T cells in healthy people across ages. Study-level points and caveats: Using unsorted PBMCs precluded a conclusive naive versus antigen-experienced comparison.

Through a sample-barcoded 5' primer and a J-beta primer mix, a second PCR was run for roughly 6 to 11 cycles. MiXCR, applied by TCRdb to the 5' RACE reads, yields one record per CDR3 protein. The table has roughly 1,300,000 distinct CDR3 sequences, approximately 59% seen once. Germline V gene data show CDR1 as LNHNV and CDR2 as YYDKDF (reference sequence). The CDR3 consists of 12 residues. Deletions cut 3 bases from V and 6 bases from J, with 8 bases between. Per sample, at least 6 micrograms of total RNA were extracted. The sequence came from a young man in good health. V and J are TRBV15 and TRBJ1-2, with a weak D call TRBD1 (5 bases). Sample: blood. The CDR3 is CATSRMDNGYTF. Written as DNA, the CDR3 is TGTGCCACCAGCAGGATGGACAATGGCTACACCTTC.